This record covers a single T cell receptor (beta chain). Its antigen is not identified. Exclusion of a patient followed from autoimmune disease history or systemic immunosuppression. The timepoints at which blood was sampled were baseline, cycle 4 day 1, and cycle 7 day 1. The table came from immunoSEQ multiplex PCR; TCRdb's copy has only in-frame clones and leaves some out. The sample carries 21,000 or so clones, about four fifths recorded once. Germline CDR1 and CDR2: LNHDA and SQIVND (reference sequence). V was trimmed by 2 bases and J by 1 base, leaving 3 bases between them. This CDR3 spans 13 amino acids. The data stem from a study of OX40 agonist ivuxolimab in advanced cancers. Across the study: Partial responses, seen in three patients, involved one hepatocellular carcinoma and two cutaneous melanomas.

General study points: Clonal expansion was seen in CD4+ and CD8+ blood T cells by week 6 at 0.1 to 3.0 mg/kg.

This TCR derives from an adult with an advanced solid tumor such as melanoma, head and neck, liver or kidney cancer. The rearrangement links TRBV19 to TRBJ2-1, with D uncertain. Here the sequenced sample was CD4+ or CD8+ T cells sorted from blood, taken in a trial of the OX40 agonist ivuxolimab. The CDR3 loop is CASSISSYNEQFF. The CDR3 DNA reads as TGTGCCAGTAGTATAAGTTCCTACAATGAGCAGTTCTTC.